These 17 T cell receptor beta chains came from one sample sequenced in a study of blood T cell repertoires in COVID-19. Libraries were prepared by immunoSEQ multiplex PCR; TCRdb keeps only in-frame clonotypes and omits some of them. This table holds around 250,000 clones, 86% found once. Input material: peripheral blood. The origin of the receptors is a woman in her 30s with active or convalescent COVID-19.

V usage is TRBV7-2 and J usage is TRBJ2-6; 8 bases line up with TRBD1. From germline, CDR1 is SGHTA and CDR2 FQGNSA. The V and J ends lost 5 bases and 3 bases, in that order; junction bases with no gene match: 15. The CDR3 sequence is 19 residues long. The CDR3 DNA reads as TGTGCCAGCAGCCTAAGCCGACAGGGGAGAACTGTTGGGGCCAACGTCCTGACTTTC. This codes for CASSLSRQGRTVGANVLTF.

The chain employs TRBV3-1 (or the pseudogene TRBV3-2) and TRBJ1-3; no reliable D call. The CDR3 is 13 amino acids. With 5 bases removed from V and 0 bases from J, the gap between germline ends came to 5 bases. The germline V gene encodes CDR1 LGHDT and CDR2 YNNKEL (reference sequence). The CDR3 DNA reads as TGTGCCAGCAGCATCAGCTCTGGAAACACCATATATTTT. This encodes CASSISSGNTIYF.

The chain combines TRBV18 with TRBJ2-7, with TRBD1 matching 8 bases. J lost 2 bases, V lost 6 bases, and 9 bases had no gene match. CDR3 length equals 15 residues. Germline V gene lookup returns CDR1 KGHSH and CDR2 LQKENI. CDR3 nucleotide sequence: TGTGCCAGCTCGAATCGGAGGACAGGGACCTACGAGCAGTACTTC. Amino acid sequence: CASSNRRTGTYEQYF.

The rearrangement links TRBV5-8 to TRBJ1-5; 9 bases match TRBD1. From germline, CDR1 is SGHTS and CDR2 YDEGEE. The CDR3 spans 14 residues. V lost 3 bases to trimming and J lost 4 bases; unmatched junction nucleotides: 2. The CDR3 region is CASSSGQGNQPQHF. DNA for the CDR3: TGTGCCAGCAGCTCGGGACAGGGAAATCAGCCCCAGCATTTT. Supplemented by reference TRBV5-8 and TRBJ1-5, the full variable domain reads EAGVTQSPTHLIKTRGQQATLRCSPISGHTSVYWYQQALGLGLQFLLWYDEGEERNRGNFPPRFSGRQFPNYSSELNVNALELEDSALYLCASSSGQGNQPQHFGDGTRLSIL.

The chain joins TRBV5-6 to TRBJ1-3, with no clear D. With 0 bases removed from V and 0 bases from J, the gap between germline ends came to 13 bases. This CDR3 is built from 17 residues. CDR1 SGHDT and CDR2 YYEEEE come from the germline V gene. The CDR3 DNA is TGTGCCAGCAGCTTGGCCACAGCCGAGCTCTCTGGAAACACCATATATTTT. It encodes CASSLATAELSGNTIYF.

The chain uses TRBV15 and TRBJ1-5; a possible D gene is TRBD1 (5 bases). CDR3 length equals 16 residues. Trimming removed 0 bases at V and 6 bases at J, with 15 bases between. CDR1 is LNHNV, CDR2 YYDKDF, per germline (reference sequence). The CDR3 reads CATSRDVGGVSQPQHF. In DNA, the CDR3 is TGTGCCACCAGCAGAGATGTGGGGGGAGTGAGTCAGCCCCAGCATTTT.

This rearrangement joins TRBV28 to TRBJ1-6; 8 positions match TRBD1. V lost 8 bases to trimming and J lost 9 bases; unmatched junction nucleotides: 6. CDR3 size: 13 residues. CDR1 is MDHEN, CDR2 SYDVKM, per germline. The CDR3 here is CASEGQGSSPLHF. In DNA, the CDR3 is TGTGCCAGCGAAGGACAGGGCAGTTCACCCCTCCACTTT.

Only one count was recorded for this clone. This chain connects TRBV7-3 to TRBJ1-6, with D uncertain. The V gene lost 2 bases and the J gene lost 13 bases, with 12 bases spanning the gap. This CDR3 comprises 13 residues. In germline, CDR1 is SGHTA, CDR2 FQGTGA. DNA of the CDR3: TGTGCCAGCAGCTTATTCGGCGGTGGGCCCCTCCACTTT. The encoded protein is CASSLFGGGPLHF.

In its sample, this clone was seen a few times. CDR3 region: CSVGDRLSNEKLFF. CDR3 DNA sequence: TGCAGCGTTGGGGACAGGTTAAGTAATGAAAAACTGTTTTTT. The chain carries TRBV29-1 and TRBJ1-4, with TRBD1 matching over 8 bases. Per the germline V gene, CDR1 is SQVTM and CDR2 is ANQGSEA. The ends lost 4 bases at V and 4 bases at J; junction bases unmatched: 5. This CDR3 comprises 14 residues.

This chain links TRBV27 with TRBJ1-2, with TRBD1 identical over 11 bases. The CDR3 consists of 14 residues. CDR1 and CDR2 (germline): MNHEY, SMNVEV (reference sequence). J gave up 8 bases and V 0 bases, and 2 bases lay outside the gene matches. The CDR3 reads CASSLSGQGVGYTF. DNA of the CDR3: TGTGCCAGCAGTTTATCGGGACAGGGGGTAGGCTACACCTTC.

The chain is built from TRBV25-1 and TRBJ1-3; 9 positions agree with TRBD1. Germline V gene lookup returns CDR1 MGHDK and CDR2 SYGVNS. Trimming cost V 8 bases and J 3 bases; bases outside gene matches: 8. The CDR3 is made up of 15 amino acids. The CDR3, as DNA: TGTGCCAGCCAATCGACAGGGGGTATTGGAAACACCATATATTTT. Its protein is CASQSTGGIGNTIYF.

The gene calls are TRBV5-3 and TRBJ1-2, with D possibly TRBD1 on 6 matching bases. TRBV5-3 counts as an open reading frame of uncertain function. The CDR3 is 13 residues long. With 4 bases removed from V and 2 bases from J, the gap between germline ends came to 9 bases. CDR3 in DNA: TGTGCCAGAAGCACCGGACAGAACTATGGCTACACCTTC. Its translation is CARSTGQNYGYTF.

The rearrangement joins TRBV27 to TRBJ1-5; D gene unclear. This CDR3 spans 13 amino acids. V lost 6 bases, J lost 5 bases, and 11 bases lay in between. Germline CDR1 is MNHEY and CDR2 is SMNVEV (reference sequence). The CDR3 spells CASSPGLDQPQHF. For the CDR3, the DNA is TGTGCCAGCAGCCCGGGTCTCGATCAGCCCCAGCATTTT.

This clone was seen once. V is TRBV15 and J is TRBJ2-7; weak D call: TRBD2 (6 bases). The CDR3 runs 16 residues. The germline V and J ends were trimmed by 3 bases and 3 bases, with 18 bases remaining between them. Germline-derived CDR1 and CDR2 are LNHNV and YYDKDF (reference sequence). The CDR3 nucleotides are TGTGCCACCAGCAGCCCCCCAACCGGGACTTTCTACGAGCAGTACTTC. Protein: CATSSPPTGTFYEQYF.

This clone was observed a few times. The chain combines TRBV14 with TRBJ1-4; possible D gene TRBD1, 6 bases. CDR3 length: 16 amino acids. Trimming took 0 bases from V and 6 from J, leaving 14 bases between them. Germline V lookup: CDR1 SGHDN, CDR2 FVKESK. CDR3 loop: CASSQDRGQIYEKLFF. As DNA, the CDR3 is TGTGCCAGCAGCCAAGATCGAGGACAGATTTATGAAAAACTGTTTTTT.

The chain employs TRBV6-2 or TRBV6-3 and TRBJ2-5; tentative D call: TRBD1 (6 bases). V lost 2 bases, J lost 7 bases, and 17 bases lay in between. Germline assignment: CDR1 MNHEY and CDR2 SVGEGT. There are 15 residues in the CDR3. CDR3 amino acids: CASSYRGMTALTQYF. The CDR3 DNA reads as TGTGCCAGCAGTTACAGGGGGATGACGGCTCTGACCCAGTACTTC.

The V and J genes are TRBV7-2 and TRBJ1-2, with D tentatively TRBD1 (6 bases). V lost 1 base, J lost 8 bases, and 11 bases lay in between. The V gene's germline CDR1 is SGHTA and CDR2 FQGNSA. CDR3 length: 13 residues. The chain's CDR3 is CASSLGRGRGYTF. CDR3 DNA: TGTGCCAGCAGCTTAGGCAGGGGTCGAGGCTACACCTTC.